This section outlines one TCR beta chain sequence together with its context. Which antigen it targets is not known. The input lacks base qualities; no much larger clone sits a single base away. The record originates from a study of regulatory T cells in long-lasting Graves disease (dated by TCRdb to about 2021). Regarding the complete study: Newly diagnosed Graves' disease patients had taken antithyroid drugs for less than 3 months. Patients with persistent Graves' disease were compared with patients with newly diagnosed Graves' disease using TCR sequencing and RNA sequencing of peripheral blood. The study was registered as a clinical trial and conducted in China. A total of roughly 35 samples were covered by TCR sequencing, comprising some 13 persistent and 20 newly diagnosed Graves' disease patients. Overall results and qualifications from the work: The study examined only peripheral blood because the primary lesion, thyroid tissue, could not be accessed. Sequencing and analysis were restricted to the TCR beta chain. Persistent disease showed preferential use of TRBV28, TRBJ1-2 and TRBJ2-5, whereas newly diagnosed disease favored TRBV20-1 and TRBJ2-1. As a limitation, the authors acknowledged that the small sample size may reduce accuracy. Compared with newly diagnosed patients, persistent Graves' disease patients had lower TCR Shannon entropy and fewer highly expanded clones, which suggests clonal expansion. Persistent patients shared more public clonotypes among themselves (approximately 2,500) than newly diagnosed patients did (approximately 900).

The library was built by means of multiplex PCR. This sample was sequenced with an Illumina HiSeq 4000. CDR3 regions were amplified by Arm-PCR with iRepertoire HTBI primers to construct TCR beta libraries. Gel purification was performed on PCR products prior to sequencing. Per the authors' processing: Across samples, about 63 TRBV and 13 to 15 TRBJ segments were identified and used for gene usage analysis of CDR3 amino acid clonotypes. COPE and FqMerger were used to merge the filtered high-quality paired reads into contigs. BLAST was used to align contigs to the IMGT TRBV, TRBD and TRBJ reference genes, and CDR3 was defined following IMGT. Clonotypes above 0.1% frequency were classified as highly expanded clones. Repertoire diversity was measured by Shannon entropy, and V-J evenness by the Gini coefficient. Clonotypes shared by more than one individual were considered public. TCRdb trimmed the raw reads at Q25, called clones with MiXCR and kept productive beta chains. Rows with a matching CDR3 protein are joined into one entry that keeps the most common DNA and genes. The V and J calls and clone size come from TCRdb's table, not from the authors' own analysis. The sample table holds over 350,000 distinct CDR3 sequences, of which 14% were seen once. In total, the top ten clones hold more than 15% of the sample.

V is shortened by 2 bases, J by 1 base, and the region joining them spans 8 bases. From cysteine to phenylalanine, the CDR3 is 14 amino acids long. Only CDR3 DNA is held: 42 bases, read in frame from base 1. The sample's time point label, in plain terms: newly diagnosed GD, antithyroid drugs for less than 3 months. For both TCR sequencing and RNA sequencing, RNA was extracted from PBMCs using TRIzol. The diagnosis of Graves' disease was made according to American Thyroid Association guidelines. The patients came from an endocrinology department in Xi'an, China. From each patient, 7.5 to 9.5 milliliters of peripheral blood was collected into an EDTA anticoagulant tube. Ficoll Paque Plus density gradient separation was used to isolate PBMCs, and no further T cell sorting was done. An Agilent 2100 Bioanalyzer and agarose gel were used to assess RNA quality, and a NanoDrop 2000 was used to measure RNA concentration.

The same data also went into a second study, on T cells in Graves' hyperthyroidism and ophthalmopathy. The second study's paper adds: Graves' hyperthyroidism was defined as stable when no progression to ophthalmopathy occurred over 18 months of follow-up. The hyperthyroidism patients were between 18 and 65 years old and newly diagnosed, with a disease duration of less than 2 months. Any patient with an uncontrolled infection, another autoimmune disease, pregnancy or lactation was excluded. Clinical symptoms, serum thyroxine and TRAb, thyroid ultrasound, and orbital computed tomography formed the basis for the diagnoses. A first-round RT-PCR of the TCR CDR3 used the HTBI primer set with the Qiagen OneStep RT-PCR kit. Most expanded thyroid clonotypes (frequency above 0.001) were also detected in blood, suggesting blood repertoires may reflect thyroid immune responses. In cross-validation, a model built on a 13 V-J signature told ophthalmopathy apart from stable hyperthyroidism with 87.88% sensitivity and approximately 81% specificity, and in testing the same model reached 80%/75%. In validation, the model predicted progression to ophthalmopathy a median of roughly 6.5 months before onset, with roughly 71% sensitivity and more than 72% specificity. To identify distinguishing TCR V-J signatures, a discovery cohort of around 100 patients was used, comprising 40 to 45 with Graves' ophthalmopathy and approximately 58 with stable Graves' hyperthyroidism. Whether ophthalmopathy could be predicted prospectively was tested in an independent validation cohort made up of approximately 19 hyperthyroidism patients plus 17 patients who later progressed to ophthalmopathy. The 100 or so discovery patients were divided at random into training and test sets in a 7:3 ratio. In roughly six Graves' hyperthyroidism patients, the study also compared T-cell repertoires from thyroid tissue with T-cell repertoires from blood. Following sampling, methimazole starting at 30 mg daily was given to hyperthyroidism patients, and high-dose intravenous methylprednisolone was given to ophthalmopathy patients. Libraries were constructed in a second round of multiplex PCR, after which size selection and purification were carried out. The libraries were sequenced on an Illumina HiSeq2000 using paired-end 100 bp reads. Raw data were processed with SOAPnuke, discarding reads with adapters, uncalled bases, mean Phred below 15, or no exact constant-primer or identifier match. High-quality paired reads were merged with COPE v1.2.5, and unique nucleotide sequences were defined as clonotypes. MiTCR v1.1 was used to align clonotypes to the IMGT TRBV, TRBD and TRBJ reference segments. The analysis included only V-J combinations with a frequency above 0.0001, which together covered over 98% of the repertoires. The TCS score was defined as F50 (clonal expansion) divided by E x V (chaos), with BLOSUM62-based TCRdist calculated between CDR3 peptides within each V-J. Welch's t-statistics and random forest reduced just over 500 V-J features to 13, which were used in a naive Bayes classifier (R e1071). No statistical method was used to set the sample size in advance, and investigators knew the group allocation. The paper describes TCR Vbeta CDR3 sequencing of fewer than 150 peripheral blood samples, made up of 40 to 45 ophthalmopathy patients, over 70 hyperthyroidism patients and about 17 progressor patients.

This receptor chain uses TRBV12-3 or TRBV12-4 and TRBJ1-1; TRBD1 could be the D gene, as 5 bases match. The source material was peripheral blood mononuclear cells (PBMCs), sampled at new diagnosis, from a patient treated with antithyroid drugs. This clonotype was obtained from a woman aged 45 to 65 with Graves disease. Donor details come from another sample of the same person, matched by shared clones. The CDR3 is CASSLTGTNTEAFF. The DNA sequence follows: TGTGCCAGCAGTTTAACAGGCACGAACACTGAAGCTTTCTTT.